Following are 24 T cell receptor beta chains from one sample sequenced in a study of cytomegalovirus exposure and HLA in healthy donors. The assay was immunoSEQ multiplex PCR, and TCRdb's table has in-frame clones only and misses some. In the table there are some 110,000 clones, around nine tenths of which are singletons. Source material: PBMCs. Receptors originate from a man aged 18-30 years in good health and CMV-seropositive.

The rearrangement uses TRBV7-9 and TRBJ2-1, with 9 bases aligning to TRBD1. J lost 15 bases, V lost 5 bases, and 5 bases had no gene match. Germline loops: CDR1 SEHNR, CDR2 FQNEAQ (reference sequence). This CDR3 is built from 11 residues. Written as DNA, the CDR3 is TGTGCCAGCAGCCTTGGACAGGGGCTGTTCTTC. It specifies CASSLGQGLFF.

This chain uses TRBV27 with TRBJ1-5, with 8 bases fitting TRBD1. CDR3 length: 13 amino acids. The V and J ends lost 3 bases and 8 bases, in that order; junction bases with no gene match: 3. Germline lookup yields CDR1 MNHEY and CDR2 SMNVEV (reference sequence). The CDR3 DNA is TGTGCCAGCAGTTTGAGGACAGGGAAGCCCCAGCATTTT. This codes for CASSLRTGKPQHF.

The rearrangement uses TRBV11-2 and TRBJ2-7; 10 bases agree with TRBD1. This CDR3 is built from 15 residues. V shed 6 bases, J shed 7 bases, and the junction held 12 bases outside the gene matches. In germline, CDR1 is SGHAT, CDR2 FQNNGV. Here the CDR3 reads CASSSVRDRGREQYF. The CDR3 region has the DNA TGTGCCAGCAGTTCCGTCCGGGACAGGGGTCGAGAGCAGTACTTC.

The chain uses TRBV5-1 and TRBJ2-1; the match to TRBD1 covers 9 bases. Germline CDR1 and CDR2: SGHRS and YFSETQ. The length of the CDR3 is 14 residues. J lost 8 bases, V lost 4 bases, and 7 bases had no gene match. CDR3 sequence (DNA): TGCGCCAGCAGCGCCGGGACAGGGAGGGATGAGCAGTTCTTC. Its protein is CASSAGTGRDEQFF.

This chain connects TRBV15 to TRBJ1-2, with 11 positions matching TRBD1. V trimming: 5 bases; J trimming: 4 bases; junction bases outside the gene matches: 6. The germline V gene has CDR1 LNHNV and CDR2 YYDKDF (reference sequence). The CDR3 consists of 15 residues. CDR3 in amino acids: CATSGMDRGPYGYTF. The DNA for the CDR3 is TGTGCCACCAGCGGAATGGACAGGGGGCCCTATGGCTACACCTTC. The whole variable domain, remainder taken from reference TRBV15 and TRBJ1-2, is DAMVIQNPRYQVTQFGKPVTLSCSQTLNHNVMYWYQQKSSQAPKLLFHYYDKDFNNEADTPDNFQSRRPNTSFCFLDIRSPGLGDTAMYLCATSGMDRGPYGYTFGSGTRLTVV.

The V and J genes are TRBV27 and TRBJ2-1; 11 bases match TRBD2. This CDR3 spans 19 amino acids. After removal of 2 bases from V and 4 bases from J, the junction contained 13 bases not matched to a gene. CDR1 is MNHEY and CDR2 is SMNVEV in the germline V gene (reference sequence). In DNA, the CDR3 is TGTGCCAGCAGTTTACTTGGCAGGGTACTAGCGGGGGAATACAATGAGCAGTTCTTC. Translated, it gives CASSLLGRVLAGEYNEQFF.

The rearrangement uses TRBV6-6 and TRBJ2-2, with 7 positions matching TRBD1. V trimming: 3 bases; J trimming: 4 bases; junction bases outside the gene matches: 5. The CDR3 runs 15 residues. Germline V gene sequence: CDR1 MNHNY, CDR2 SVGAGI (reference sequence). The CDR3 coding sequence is TGTGCCAGCAGTTATGCAGGGGGTAGCACCGGGGAGCTGTTTTTT. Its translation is CASSYAGGSTGELFF.

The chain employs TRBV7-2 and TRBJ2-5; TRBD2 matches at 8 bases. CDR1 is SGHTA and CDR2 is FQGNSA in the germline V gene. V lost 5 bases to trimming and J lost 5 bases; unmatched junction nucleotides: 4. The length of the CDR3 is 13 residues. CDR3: CASSRGGSETQYF. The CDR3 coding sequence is TGTGCCAGCAGCCGGGGGGGGTCGGAGACCCAGTACTTC.

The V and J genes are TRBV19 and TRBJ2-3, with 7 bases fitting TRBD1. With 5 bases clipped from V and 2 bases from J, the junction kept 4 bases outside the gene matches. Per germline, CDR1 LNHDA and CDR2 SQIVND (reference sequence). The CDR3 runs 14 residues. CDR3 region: CASSPQGFTDTQYF. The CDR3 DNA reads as TGTGCCAGTAGTCCACAGGGGTTCACAGATACGCAGTATTTT. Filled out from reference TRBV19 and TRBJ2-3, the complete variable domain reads DGGITQSPKYLFRKEGQNVTLSCEQNLNHDAMYWYRQDPGQGLRLIYYSQIVNDFQKGDIAEGYSVSREKKESFPLTVTSAQKNPTAFYLCASSPQGFTDTQYFGPGTRLTVL.

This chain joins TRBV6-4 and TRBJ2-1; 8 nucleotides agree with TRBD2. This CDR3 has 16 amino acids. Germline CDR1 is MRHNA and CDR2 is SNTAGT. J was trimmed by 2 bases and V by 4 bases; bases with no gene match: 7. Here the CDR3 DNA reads TGTGCCAGCAGTGCCGATCCGGGGGGGGCCTACAATGAGCAGTTCTTC. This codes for CASSADPGGAYNEQFF.

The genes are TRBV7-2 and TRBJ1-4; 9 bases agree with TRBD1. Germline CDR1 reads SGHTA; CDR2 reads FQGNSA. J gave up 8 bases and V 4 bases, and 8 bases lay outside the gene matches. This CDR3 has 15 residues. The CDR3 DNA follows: TGTGCCAGCAGCTCCAGGACAGGGGCTTGGGAAAAACTGTTTTTT. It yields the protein CASSSRTGAWEKLFF.

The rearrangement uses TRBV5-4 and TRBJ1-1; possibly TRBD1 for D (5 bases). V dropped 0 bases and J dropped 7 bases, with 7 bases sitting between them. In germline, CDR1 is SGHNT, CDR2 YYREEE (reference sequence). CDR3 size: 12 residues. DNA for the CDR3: TGTGCCAGCAGCTTGGGGGGACTTGAAGCTTTCTTT. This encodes CASSLGGLEAFF.

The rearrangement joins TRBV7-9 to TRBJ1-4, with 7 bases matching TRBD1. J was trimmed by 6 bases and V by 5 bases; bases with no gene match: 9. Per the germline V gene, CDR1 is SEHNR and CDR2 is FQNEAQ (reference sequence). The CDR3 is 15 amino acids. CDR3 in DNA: TGTGCCAGCAGCCCATGGGACAGTGGCGATGAAAAACTGTTTTTT. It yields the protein CASSPWDSGDEKLFF.

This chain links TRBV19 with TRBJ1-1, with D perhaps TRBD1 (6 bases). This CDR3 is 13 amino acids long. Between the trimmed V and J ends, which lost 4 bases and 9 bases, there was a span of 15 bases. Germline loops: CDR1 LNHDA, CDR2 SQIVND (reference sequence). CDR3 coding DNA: TGTGCCAGTAGTAAATCGGACAGTTTGCAAGCTTTCTTT. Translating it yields CASSKSDSLQAFF.

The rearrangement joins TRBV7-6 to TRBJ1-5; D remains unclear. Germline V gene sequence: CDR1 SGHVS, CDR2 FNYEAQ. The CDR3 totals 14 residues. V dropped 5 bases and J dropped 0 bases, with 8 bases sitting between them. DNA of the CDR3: TGTGCCAGCAGCCCAACAATTAGCAATCAGCCCCAGCATTTT. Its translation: CASSPTISNQPQHF.

The CDR3 DNA reads TGTGCCACCAGCAGAGATCCGCAGTACGAGCAGTACTTC. Amino acid sequence: CATSRDPQYEQYF. This rearrangement joins TRBV15 to TRBJ2-7; D is undetermined. The V end was cut by 0 bases, the J end by 4 bases, with 7 bases between. The CDR3 contains 13 residues. Germline V lookup: CDR1 LNHNV, CDR2 YYDKDF (reference sequence).

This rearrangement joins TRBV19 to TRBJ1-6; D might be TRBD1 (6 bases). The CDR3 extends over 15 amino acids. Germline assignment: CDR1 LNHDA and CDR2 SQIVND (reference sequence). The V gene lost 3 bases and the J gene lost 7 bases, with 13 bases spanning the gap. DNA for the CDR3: TGTGCCAGTAGTATGGGCGGCAGGGGAAATTCACCCCTCCACTTT. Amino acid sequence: CASSMGGRGNSPLHF.

The CDR3 DNA reads as TGTGCCAGCAGTTCACAGAGCAATCAGCCCCAGCATTTT. This encodes CASSSQSNQPQHF. The rearrangement links TRBV27 to TRBJ1-5; D unclear. Germline V CDR1 and CDR2: MNHEY, SMNVEV (reference sequence). The CDR3 is 13 residues long. Trimming removed 4 bases from V and 1 base from J, with 5 bases in between.

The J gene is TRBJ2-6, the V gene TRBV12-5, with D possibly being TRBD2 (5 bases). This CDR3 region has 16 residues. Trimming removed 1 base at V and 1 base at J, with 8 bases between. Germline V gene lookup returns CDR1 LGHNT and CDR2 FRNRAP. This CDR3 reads CASGLARVSGANVLTF. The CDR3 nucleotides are TGTGCTAGTGGTTTGGCGAGGGTGTCTGGGGCCAACGTCCTGACTTTC.

As DNA, the CDR3 is TGTGCCAGCAGGTCCCGGGACTACGAGCAGTACTTC. Amino acids: CASRSRDYEQYF. This sequence joins TRBV2 and TRBJ2-7, with D possibly TRBD2 on 5 matching bases. Trimming stripped 6 bases from V and 3 bases from J, with 9 bases between. The CDR3 has 12 residues. The germline gives CDR1 SNHLY, CDR2 FYNNEI.

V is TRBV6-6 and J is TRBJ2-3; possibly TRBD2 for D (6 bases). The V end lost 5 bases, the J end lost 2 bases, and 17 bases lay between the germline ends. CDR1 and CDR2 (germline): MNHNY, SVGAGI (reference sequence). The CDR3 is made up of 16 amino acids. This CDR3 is CASSMGDSFYTDTQYF. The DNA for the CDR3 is TGTGCCAGCAGTATGGGGGACTCCTTCTACACAGATACGCAGTATTTT.

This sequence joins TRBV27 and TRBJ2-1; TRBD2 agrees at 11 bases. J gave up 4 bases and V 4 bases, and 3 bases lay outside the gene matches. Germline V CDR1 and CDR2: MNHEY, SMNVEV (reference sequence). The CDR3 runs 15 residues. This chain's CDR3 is CASSSGLAVYNEQFF. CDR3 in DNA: TGTGCCAGCAGTTCGGGACTAGCGGTTTACAATGAGCAGTTCTTC.

The CDR3 nucleotides read TGTGCCAGCAGCTTGGGCCCCGGGACACAGCGCAATGAGCAGTTCTTC. Amino acid sequence: CASSLGPGTQRNEQFF. This chain joins TRBV11-2 and TRBJ2-1; the D gene is possibly TRBD1 (6 bases). V lost 3 bases, J lost 6 bases, and 18 bases lay in between. Germline CDR1 is SGHAT and CDR2 is FQNNGV. The CDR3 runs to 16 residues.

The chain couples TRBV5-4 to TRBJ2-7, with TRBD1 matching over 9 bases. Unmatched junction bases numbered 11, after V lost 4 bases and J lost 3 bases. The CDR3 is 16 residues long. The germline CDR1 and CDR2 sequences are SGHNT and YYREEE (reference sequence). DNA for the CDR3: TGTGCCAGCAGCCAAGGGAAGACAGGGGGGTTCTACGAGCAGTACTTC. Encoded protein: CASSQGKTGGFYEQYF.